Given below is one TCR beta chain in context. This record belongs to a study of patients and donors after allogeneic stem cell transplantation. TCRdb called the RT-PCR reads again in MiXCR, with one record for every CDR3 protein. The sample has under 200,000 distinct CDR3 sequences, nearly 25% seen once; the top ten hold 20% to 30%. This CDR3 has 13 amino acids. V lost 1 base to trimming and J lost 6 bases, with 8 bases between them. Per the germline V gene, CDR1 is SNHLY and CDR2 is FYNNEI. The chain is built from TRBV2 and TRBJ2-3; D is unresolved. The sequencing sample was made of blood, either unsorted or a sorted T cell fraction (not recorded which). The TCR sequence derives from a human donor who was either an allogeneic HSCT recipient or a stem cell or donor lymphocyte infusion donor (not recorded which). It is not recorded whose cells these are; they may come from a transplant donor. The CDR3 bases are TGTGCCAGCAGTGAAGACGGTGGGGATACGCAGTATTTT. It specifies CASSEDGGDTQYF.